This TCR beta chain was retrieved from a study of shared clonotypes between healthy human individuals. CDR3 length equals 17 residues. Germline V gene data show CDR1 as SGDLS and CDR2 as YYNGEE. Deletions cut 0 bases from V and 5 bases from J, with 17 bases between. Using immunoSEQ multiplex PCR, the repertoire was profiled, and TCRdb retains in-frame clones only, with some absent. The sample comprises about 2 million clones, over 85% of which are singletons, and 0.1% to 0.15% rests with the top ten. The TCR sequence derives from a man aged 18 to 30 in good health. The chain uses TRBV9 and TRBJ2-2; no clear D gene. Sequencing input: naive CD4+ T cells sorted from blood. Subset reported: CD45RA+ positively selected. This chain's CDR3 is CASSVAAGTWVTGELFF. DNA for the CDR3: TGTGCCAGCAGCGTAGCAGCTGGAACCTGGGTGACCGGGGAGCTGTTTTTT.